Listed here are 4 T cell receptor beta chains from one sample, sequenced in a study of monozygotic twins with inflammatory bowel disease. From its re-call of the 5' RACE reads, TCRdb lists each CDR3 protein once, without DNA. Its clone listing holds some 450,000 distinct CDR3 sequences. Sequences were obtained from blood. These receptors were obtained from a human donor with ulcerative colitis or Crohn's disease, or a healthy co-twin of an affected twin (not recorded which).

The V call is TRBV30, the J call TRBJ1-1. The CDR3 covers 16 residues. Germline V lookup: CDR1 GTSNPN, CDR2 SVGIG (reference sequence). The CDR3 reads CAWSVWRFGMNTEAFF.

This chain links TRBV29-1 with TRBJ1-1. Germline V CDR1 and CDR2: SQVTM, ANQGSEA. This CDR3 is 13 amino acids long. The CDR3 here is CSVASGGSTEAFF.

The chain recombines TRBV6-2 or TRBV6-3 with TRBJ2-3; the TCRdb call, TRBD1, lacks DNA for checking. The CDR3 extends over 13 amino acids. CDR1 and CDR2 from the germline V gene are MNHEY and SVGEGT. The CDR3 spells CASSTLGQGTQYF.

CDR3 sequence: CASRTSGTPTDTQYF. The J gene is TRBJ2-3, the V gene TRBV6-2 or TRBV6-3; with no DNA, the TCRdb D assignment of TRBD2 cannot be verified. This CDR3 comprises 15 residues. CDR1 and CDR2 (germline): MNHEY, SVGEGT.